Described below is a single T cell receptor beta chain sequence and its context. These data belong to a study of shared clonotypes between healthy human individuals. This table comes from immunoSEQ multiplex PCR, and its TCRdb copy is limited to in-frame clones, with some not included. This sample has around 2.3 million clones, with about 94% found just once. Sequenced material: naive CD4+ T cells sorted from blood. The subset: CD45RA+ positively selected. This TCR was recovered from a young man in good health.

This chain's CDR3 is CASSQGLQDRVKSGELFF. In DNA form, the CDR3 reads TGTGCCAGCAGCCAAGGTCTTCAGGACAGGGTGAAGAGCGGGGAGCTGTTTTTT. The chain carries TRBV14 and TRBJ2-2; 8 positions agree with TRBD1. CDR3 size: 18 residues. Germline-derived CDR1 and CDR2 are SGHDN and FVKESK. The ends lost 1 base at V and 7 bases at J; junction bases unmatched: 14. Full variable domain (remainder filled in from reference TRBV14 and TRBJ2-2): EAGVTQFPSHSVIEKGQTVTLRCDPISGHDNLYWYRRVMGKEIKFLLHFVKESKQDESGMPNNRFLAERTGGTYSTLKVQPAELEDSGVYFCASSQGLQDRVKSGELFFGEGSRLTVL.